The clone carrying this T cell receptor (beta chain) was detected ten times or more. Its antigen is still unknown. The CDR3 extends over 13 amino acids. The germline V gene has CDR1 SGHRS and CDR2 YFSETQ. Trimming pared 2 bases from V and 3 bases from J, leaving 8 bases between. This specimen comes from a study of T cells in Graves' hyperthyroidism and ophthalmopathy. There were TCR beta CDR3 regions amplified from RNA transcripts. HTBI primers were employed in a first-round RT-PCR of the TCR CDR3. A single record per CDR3 protein comes from TCRdb applying MiXCR to the multiplex PCR reads. This table has approximately 640,000 distinct CDR3 sequences, roughly 15% appearing once. Study outcomes and limitations: Most thyroid clonotypes that were expanded above 0.001 also turned up in blood.

What was sequenced was blood. This TCR was recovered from a woman younger than 45 with Graves' hyperthyroidism. The rearrangement joins TRBV5-1 to TRBJ1-1; no definite D call. The CDR3 region has the DNA TGCGCCAGCAGCTTCTATAAGGACACTGAAGCTTTCTTT. Amino acids: CASSFYKDTEAFF.